The T cell receptor (beta chain) under discussion was sequenced for a study of blood T cell repertoires in COVID-19. The table came from immunoSEQ multiplex PCR; TCRdb's copy has only in-frame clones and leaves some out. The table records roughly 43,000 clones, 80% to 90% of them present only once. The CDR3 sequence is 16 residues long. The trim removed 0 bases at V and 7 bases at J, leaving 9 bases unmatched. Per germline, CDR1 MGHRA and CDR2 YSYEKL. The V call is TRBV4-1, the J call TRBJ2-1; 7 bases map to TRBD2. This TCR was sampled from a man aged 70-80 years with active COVID-19. The specimen sequenced was peripheral blood. The CDR3 is CASSQEGGGLRNEQFF. As DNA, the CDR3 is TGCGCCAGCAGCCAAGAGGGCGGGGGTCTCAGGAATGAGCAGTTCTTC.